A selection of T cell receptor beta chains follows, all from one sample in a study of naive and memory T cell subsets. TCRdb redid the calling of the 5' RACE reads with MiXCR, one entry per CDR3 protein. The data show approximately 58,000 distinct CDR3 sequences, more than 7% seen once. All receptors come from a male donor in good health. Each CDR3 is given with its conserved first and last residue. Each record gives: clone size, D gene, J gene, V gene, CDR3 protein, CDR3 DNA. The D gene is left open where the match is weak. A row's size may be missing; if present it is once, few, many or a size class.

medium-sized - TRBJ2-1 TRBV6-4 CASSATEYNEQFF TGTGCCAGCAGTGCAACAGAATACAATGAGCAGTTCTTC
- - TRBJ1-4 TRBV2 CASSEHGSTNEKLFF TGTGCCAGCAGTGAACATGGCTCAACTAATGAAAAACTGTTTTTT
many - TRBJ2-7 TRBV7-9 CASSLRGIDEQYF TGTGCCAGCAGCTTACGGGGTATCGACGAGCAGTACTTC
many TRBD1 TRBJ2-1 TRBV7-6 CASSLRGLEQFF TGTGCCAGCAGCTTAAGGGGGCTTGAGCAGTTCTTC
few TRBD1 TRBJ1-2 TRBV29-1 CSVAAGGAYGYTF TGCAGCGTTGCGGCAGGGGGCGCCTATGGCTACACCTTC
many TRBD1 TRBJ1-3 TRBV6-1 CASSVLQGNLGNTIYF TGTGCCAGCAGTGTACTACAGGGGAACCTTGGAAACACCATATATTTT
many - TRBJ2-1 TRBV18 CASSPGRSRRGNEQFF TGTGCCAGCTCACCAGGTCGAAGTAGGAGGGGCAATGAGCAGTTCTTC
many - TRBJ1-1 TRBV6-5 CASGRTGYMSEAFF TGTGCCAGCGGACGGACGGGGTATATGTCTGAAGCTTTCTTT
- - TRBJ2-2 TRBV5-5 CASSRWAANTGELFF TGTGCCAGCAGCCGGTGGGCCGCGAACACCGGGGAGCTGTTTTTT
many TRBD2 TRBJ2-1 TRBV6-1 CASSAGTSGRDEQFF TGTGCCAGCAGTGCCGGGACTAGCGGGAGGGATGAGCAGTTCTTC
- TRBD2 TRBJ2-1 TRBV28 CASSQRGESSYNEQFF TGTGCCAGCAGCCAGCGGGGGGAAAGCTCCTACAATGAGCAGTTCTTC
many - TRBJ2-4 TRBV6-6 CASSYPGTDKNIQYF TGTGCCAGCAGTTACCCTGGGACCGATAAAAACATTCAGTACTTC
- TRBD2 TRBJ2-1 TRBV5-4 CASSVAGLTYIHEQFF TGTGCCAGCAGCGTTGCGGGACTAACTTACATCCATGAGCAGTTCTTC
- TRBD1 TRBJ2-2 TRBV7-2 CASSWTGGNTGELFF TGTGCCAGCAGCTGGACAGGGGGGAACACCGGGGAGCTGTTTTTT
few - TRBJ1-2 TRBV12-3/TRBV12-4 CASSYNRGANYGYTF TGTGCCAGCAGTTACAACCGGGGAGCTAACTATGGCTACACCTTC
- - TRBJ1-5 TRBV23-1 CASPPRNQPQHF TGCGCCAGCCCCCCTCGCAATCAGCCCCAGCATTTT
few - TRBJ2-4 TRBV6-1 CASSEWGALTKNIQYF TGTGCCAGCAGTGAATGGGGGGCTTTAACCAAAAACATTCAGTACTTC
- TRBD1 TRBJ2-5 TRBV19 CATRDRGRGETQYF TGTGCCACTCGGGACAGGGGACGCGGGGAGACCCAGTACTTC
many TRBD2 TRBJ2-3 TRBV5-1 CASSARGTSGKSTDTQYF TGCGCCAGCAGCGCCAGAGGGACTAGCGGGAAGAGCACAGATACGCAGTATTTT
many - TRBJ2-7 TRBV20-1 CSAIGPGVGEQYF TGCAGTGCTATCGGGCCGGGCGTGGGCGAGCAGTACTTC
few - TRBJ2-2 TRBV6-1 CASSEAVTSPGYTGELFF TGTGCCAGCAGTGAAGCGGTAACCTCCCCTGGGTACACCGGGGAGCTGTTTTTT
many - TRBJ2-1 TRBV20-1 CSARDRATSYNEQFF TGCAGTGCTAGAGATAGGGCTACCTCCTACAATGAGCAGTTCTTC
few - TRBJ2-5 TRBV5-5 CASSLGAGALQETQYF TGTGCCAGCAGCTTGGGGGCAGGGGCTCTTCAAGAGACCCAGTACTTC
many - TRBJ2-3 TRBV6-5 CASSYHSVIAGTDTQYF TGTGCCAGCAGTTACCACTCTGTCATAGCGGGCACAGATACGCAGTATTTT
many - TRBJ1-4 TRBV29-1 CSVPGGGGGYEKLFF TGCAGCGTCCCCGGCGGGGGTGGAGGGTATGAAAAACTGTTTTTT
few - TRBJ2-2 TRBV6-5 CASRNGQNTGELFF TGTGCCAGCAGGAACGGACAGAACACCGGGGAGCTGTTTTTT
- TRBD2 TRBJ2-1 TRBV20-1 CSARLSGGDNEQFF TGCAGTGCTAGACTAAGCGGGGGAGACAATGAGCAGTTCTTC
many TRBD1 TRBJ2-5 TRBV5-1 CASSLNGQGVQETQYF TGCGCCAGCAGCCTCAACGGACAGGGCGTACAAGAGACCCAGTACTTC